The rows below give T cell receptor beta chains drawn from one sample of a study of cytomegalovirus exposure and HLA in healthy donors. Profiled with immunoSEQ multiplex PCR; TCRdb holds only in-frame clones, not every one. Among 200,000 or so clones listed, more than 75% were seen once. Specimen: PBMCs. These TCRs come from a woman in her thirties or forties in good health and CMV-seronegative. The CDR3 runs from the conserved cysteine through the conserved F or W. D genes are given only for firm matches. The size field is filled for only some rows; it gives once, few, many or a size class.

TRBV3-1/TRBV3-2	.	TRBJ1-1	few	TGTGCCAGCAGCCACTGTTGTAGATTT	CASSHCCRF
TRBV13	TRBD2	TRBJ2-3	.	TGTGCCAGCAGCTTTTTCGCGGGAGGGCCGGGAGATACGCAGTATTTT	CASSFFAGGPGDTQYF
TRBV5-1	TRBD1	TRBJ1-4	.	TGCGCCAGCAGCTTGGGACAGGGCCATGAAAAACTGTTTTTT	CASSLGQGHEKLFF
TRBV4-1	.	TRBJ2-1	.	TGCGCCAGCAGCCAAGATGTTACAGGGCGATTGTTCTTC	CASSQDVTGRLFF
TRBV7-3	TRBD1	TRBJ2-1	.	TGTGCCAGCAGCTTAAACGGCCCAGGGGGCTCCTACAATGAGCAGTTCTTC	CASSLNGPGGSYNEQFF
TRBV19	.	TRBJ1-4	once	TGTGCCAGTACCCGACAGTCCCCTAATGAAAAACTGTTTTTT	CASTRQSPNEKLFF
TRBV30	.	TRBJ1-4	few	TGTGCCAGTACTTGGACGGGGAATGAAAAACTGTTTTTT	CASTWTGNEKLFF
TRBV5-4	TRBD2	TRBJ2-5	.	TGTGCCAGCAGCTTGGCCCAGCGGGAGGGCCAGGAGACCCAGTACTTC	CASSLAQREGQETQYF
TRBV7-9	TRBD2	TRBJ2-1	.	TGTGCCAGCAGCTTATATTTGGGAGGGATAGGTGAGCAGTTCTTC	CASSLYLGGIGEQFF
TRBV5-4	TRBD1	TRBJ2-3	.	TGTGCCAGCTCACCCGGGACAGCACCCACAGATACGCAGTATTTT	CASSPGTAPTDTQYF
TRBV6-5	TRBD1	TRBJ1-2	few	TGTGCCAGCAGTTCATCAGGGACAGGGGGCAGGGCCTTC	CASSSSGTGGRAF
TRBV28	.	TRBJ2-7	.	TGTGCCAGCAGAAGCGGACCAGCCTACGAGCAGTACTTC	CASRSGPAYEQYF
TRBV19	.	TRBJ1-1	.	TGTGCCAGTAGTATTGGTCGGGTGAACACTGAAGCTTTCTTT	CASSIGRVNTEAFF
TRBV11-3	.	TRBJ2-2	.	TGTGCCAGCAGCGCAACTCCTAACACCGGGGAGCTGTTTTTT	CASSATPNTGELFF
TRBV5-1	TRBD2	TRBJ2-7	.	TGCGCCAGCAGCTGGGGGACTAGCGGCCTTAACGAGCAGTACTTC	CASSWGTSGLNEQYF
TRBV11-3	.	TRBJ2-5	once	TGTGCCAGCAGCTTAGATCCTGTCCGAGGAGAGACCCAGTACTTC	CASSLDPVRGETQYF
TRBV28	TRBD1	TRBJ2-7	.	TGTGCCAGCAGTAATTCGGGACAGGGCTACGAGCAGTACTTC	CASSNSGQGYEQYF
TRBV6-1	.	TRBJ1-2	once	TGTGCCAGCATTCTACAGGGCTTTAGCTATGGCTACACCTTC	CASILQGFSYGYTF
TRBV19	.	TRBJ2-7	once	TGTGCCAGTAAGTCCGGCTCGCCGGGGTGGGAGCAGTACTTC	CASKSGSPGWEQYF
TRBV7-9	.	TRBJ2-7	.	TGTGCCAGCAGCTGGGCAGTGTGGGACGAGCAGTACTTC	CASSWAVWDEQYF
TRBV7-2	TRBD1	TRBJ2-7	few	TGTGCCAGCAGCTCCGCGGGACAGGGTACCTACGAGCAGTACTTC	CASSSAGQGTYEQYF
TRBV9	TRBD1	TRBJ1-2	.	TGTGCCAGCGAAGGACAGGGTTGGGGCTACACCTTC	CASEGQGWGYTF
TRBV7-9	.	TRBJ1-4	.	TGTGCCAGCAGCTTAGGGGGGGGGAATGAAAAACTGTTTTTT	CASSLGGGNEKLFF
TRBV6-6	.	TRBJ2-1	.	TGCGCCAGCAGTTACTCCGACACGTACAATGAGCAGTTCTTC	CASSYSDTYNEQFF
TRBV9	TRBD1	TRBJ2-7	.	TGTGCCAGCAGCGGGGGGACAGGTCCCTACGAGCAGTACTTC	CASSGGTGPYEQYF
TRBV19	TRBD2	TRBJ2-2	.	TGTGCCAGTAGTATAGATCCAAGGACTAGTTTTTTACGTACCGGGGAGCTGTTTTTT	CASSIDPRTSFLRTGELFF
TRBV2	.	TRBJ2-1	once	TGTGCCAGCAAGCCCCCCAATGAGCAGTTCTTC	CASKPPNEQFF
TRBV7-9	.	TRBJ2-1	.	TGTGCCAGCAGTTCAAGCGGTTTGGGGAATGAGCAGTTCTTC	CASSSSGLGNEQFF
TRBV28	.	TRBJ2-7	.	TGTGCCAGCAGTCCCCTTGGCGCAGGCTTCAATTACGAGCAGTACTTC	CASSPLGAGFNYEQYF
TRBV6-1	.	TRBJ1-4	few	TGTGCCAGCAGTGTAGGGAGTGCTAATGAAAAACTGTTTTTT	CASSVGSANEKLFF
TRBV11-2	TRBD1	TRBJ1-2	.	TGTGCCAGCAGCTGGCGTGGACAGGGGGCTATCTATGGCTACACCTTC	CASSWRGQGAIYGYTF
TRBV27	TRBD2	TRBJ2-5	.	TGTGCCAGCCAAAGCGGGGCTAGCGGGAGAGCGGGGACCCAGTACTTC	CASQSGASGRAGTQYF
TRBV6-5	.	TRBJ2-7	.	TGTGCCAGCAGGGAGGGGGCCATCTCCTACGAGCAGTACTTC	CASREGAISYEQYF
TRBV15	.	TRBJ1-5	.	TGTGCCACCAGCAGAGATCCCTTGGCGGGGGGAAGCACGTTTCATTACAGCAATCAGCCCCAGCATTTT	CATSRDPLAGGSTFHYSNQPQHF
TRBV10-1	TRBD2	TRBJ2-1	.	TGCGCCAGCAGTGAGTCTCTAGCGGGAGGAGCTCAGAATGAGCAGTTCTTC	CASSESLAGGAQNEQFF
TRBV30	TRBD2	TRBJ2-2	.	TGTGCCTGGACTACCTGGCGCCGTAGCGGGAGACCTGCCGGGGAGCTGTTTTTT	CAWTTWRRSGRPAGELFF
TRBV6-6	.	TRBJ1-2	.	TGTGCCAGCAGTTACCCGGCCGGGTCCTATGGCTACACCTTC	CASSYPAGSYGYTF
TRBV15	TRBD2	TRBJ2-1	once	TGTGCCACCAGCCGGGCCGGGGGGAACAATGAGCAGTTCTTC	CATSRAGGNNEQFF
TRBV7-2	.	TRBJ2-2	.	TGTGCCAGCAGCCCTGGAGGGGCTGGGTCCGGGGAGCTGTTTTTT	CASSPGGAGSGELFF
TRBV12-5	.	TRBJ1-1	.	TGTGCTAGTGGGGAAGGGGGTTCTGGTGCCGAAGCTTTCTTT	CASGEGGSGAEAFF
TRBV5-4	.	TRBJ2-7	.	TGTGCCAGCATCCCATCAGGGGGGAGGTCCTACGAGCAGTACTTC	CASIPSGGRSYEQYF
TRBV7-9	TRBD1	TRBJ1-5	.	TGTGCCAGCAGGAATGGGACAGGCAATCAGCCCCAGCATTTT	CASRNGTGNQPQHF
TRBV5-4	.	TRBJ2-7	.	TGTGCCAGCAGCTTGGGGCAGCGAGCCTACGAGCAGTACTTC	CASSLGQRAYEQYF
TRBV9	TRBD2	TRBJ2-7	.	TGTGCCAGCAGCGCGTTTTCTAGCGGGTACGAGCAGTACTTC	CASSAFSSGYEQYF
TRBV5-5	.	TRBJ2-7	few	TGTGCCAGCAGCTTGATAACGGGAGATTCCGAGCAGTACTTC	CASSLITGDSEQYF
TRBV5-1	.	TRBJ2-5	.	TGCGCCAGCAGCTTGGCCCTAAAAGAGACCCAGTACTTC	CASSLALKETQYF
TRBV19	TRBD2	TRBJ2-2	.	TGTGCCAGTAGCCTAGCGGGAGTCACCGGGGAGCTGTTTTTT	CASSLAGVTGELFF
TRBV18	TRBD1	TRBJ1-1	.	TGTGCCAGCTCACCTATAAGCACAGGGGGGCTAGGCGGTGAAGCTTTCTTT	CASSPISTGGLGGEAFF
TRBV7-9	TRBD2	TRBJ2-1	once	TGTGCCAGCAGAAGGACTAGCGGGGGACTCAATGAGCAGTTCTTC	CASRRTSGGLNEQFF